These 16 T cell receptor beta chains share one sample of origin, sequenced in a study of blood T cell repertoires in COVID-19. TCRdb's table, derived via immunoSEQ multiplex PCR, lists solely in-frame clones and lacks some. The data hold some 270,000 clones, with 70% to 90% observed a single time. The sequenced sample was PBMCs or T cells enriched from blood (not recorded which). The receptor source for this set is a young woman who had recovered from COVID-19.

This clone was seen a single time. The chain employs TRBV18 and TRBJ2-1, with D maybe TRBD2 (5 bases). The CDR3 is 15 amino acids. Per the germline V gene, CDR1 is KGHSH and CDR2 is LQKENI. Trimming removed 4 bases from V and 8 bases from J, with 18 bases in between. The CDR3, as DNA: TGTGCCAGCTCACAGCGGCTTAGTGGGATAGATGAGCAGTTCTTC. Translated, it gives CASSQRLSGIDEQFF.

This clone was counted once. J is TRBJ2-5 and V is TRBV29-1, with D uncertain. Germline assignment: CDR1 SQVTM and CDR2 ANQGSEA. This CDR3 is 12 amino acids long. V was shortened by 4 bases and J by 2 bases, with 8 bases between the two germline ends. CDR3 protein: CSVAVLQETQYF. The CDR3, as DNA: TGCAGCGTTGCCGTTTTACAAGAGACCCAGTACTTC.

The chain has TRBV11-2 and TRBJ2-2; weak D call: TRBD2 (5 bases). CDR3 size: 14 residues. Per germline, CDR1 SGHAT and CDR2 FQNNGV. Trimming took off 2 bases at V and 4 bases at J, with 8 bases between the two ends. In DNA form, the CDR3 reads TGTGCCAGCAGCTTATTAAGCGGCACCGGGGAGCTGTTTTTT. This gives the protein CASSLLSGTGELFF.

This chain joins TRBV5-1 and TRBJ2-2, with D tentatively TRBD1 (5 bases). CDR3 length equals 15 residues. V shed 3 bases and J shed 1 base, with 10 bases lying between them. Germline V gene sequence: CDR1 SGHRS, CDR2 YFSETQ. This chain's CDR3 is CASSSRQQNTGELFF. The DNA for the CDR3 is TGCGCCAGCAGCTCGCGACAGCAGAACACCGGGGAGCTGTTTTTT.

In this sample, this clone turned up many times. Within the sample, other DNA sequences also encode this same CDR3. The V call is TRBV6-5, the J call TRBJ1-1, with 7 nucleotides matching TRBD1. Trimming cost V 5 bases and J 5 bases; bases outside gene matches: 5. The CDR3 is 13 amino acids. The germline V gene has CDR1 MNHEY and CDR2 SVGAGI. This chain's CDR3 is CASSPTGVTEAFF. The CDR3 DNA reads TGTGCCAGCAGTCCCACAGGGGTTACTGAAGCTTTCTTT.

The rearrangement uses TRBV5-1 and TRBJ2-1; 11 positions agree with TRBD2. The CDR3 is 15 residues long. Germline CDR1 and CDR2: SGHRS and YFSETQ. Trimming cost V 3 bases and J 4 bases; bases outside gene matches: 3. The CDR3 region is CASSSGLAVYNEQFF. As DNA, the CDR3 is TGCGCCAGCAGCTCGGGACTAGCGGTTTACAATGAGCAGTTCTTC.

The chain couples TRBV5-1 to TRBJ1-6; no clear D gene. Germline CDR1 is SGHRS and CDR2 is YFSETQ. V lost 4 bases and J lost 6, with 2 bases in between. The CDR3 has 11 amino acids. CDR3 in DNA: TGCGCCAGCAGCCTTAATTCACCCCTCCACTTT. It translates to CASSLNSPLHF.

Only one count was recorded for this clone. CDR3 loop: CATSDLGQGGYGYTF. CDR3 DNA: TGTGCCACCAGTGATTTGGGACAGGGAGGCTATGGCTACACCTTC. This chain links TRBV24-1 with TRBJ1-2; 8 positions agree with TRBD1. Germline V lookup: CDR1 KGHDR, CDR2 SFDVKD. This CDR3 is built from 15 residues. With V trimmed by 0 bases and J by 4 bases, 3 bases remained unmatched.

The V and J genes are TRBV19 and TRBJ2-1; TRBD2 aligns across 16 bases. The CDR3 is 18 amino acids. Trimming cost V 1 base and J 6 bases; bases outside gene matches: 6. CDR1 LNHDA and CDR2 SQIVND come from the germline V gene (reference sequence). For the CDR3, the DNA is TGTGCCAGTAGTATAGTGATGGGACTAGCGGGAGGGCGCAATGAGCAGTTCTTC. Residues: CASSIVMGLAGGRNEQFF.

V is TRBV11-2 and J is TRBJ2-7, with D maybe TRBD2 (5 bases). Trimming took off 6 bases at V and 3 bases at J, with 12 bases between the two ends. Germline values: CDR1 SGHAT, CDR2 FQNNGV. This CDR3 contains 13 residues. The CDR3: CASRFGNFYEQYF. For the CDR3, the DNA is TGTGCCAGCAGATTCGGGAATTTCTACGAGCAGTACTTC.

This chain uses TRBV6-5 with TRBJ1-3; 7 bases agree with TRBD1. The V gene end was trimmed by 5 bases and the J gene end by 0 bases; junction bases not matched to a gene: 4. Germline loops: CDR1 MNHEY, CDR2 SVGAGI. The CDR3 has 15 residues. Here the CDR3 reads CASSPGQASGNTIYF. The CDR3 bases are TGTGCCAGCAGTCCCGGACAGGCCTCTGGAAACACCATATATTTT.

This rearrangement joins TRBV5-4 to TRBJ1-2; D might be TRBD1 (5 bases). CDR3 length: 13 amino acids. V lost 3 bases, J lost 5 bases, and 11 bases lay in between. CDR1 is SGHNT and CDR2 is YYREEE in the germline V gene (reference sequence). CDR3 sequence (DNA): TGTGCCAGCAGCTCGACAGAGAAATATGGCTACACCTTC. Translated, it gives CASSSTEKYGYTF.

The chain has TRBV19 and TRBJ2-6; possible D gene TRBD1, 6 bases. Germline loops: CDR1 LNHDA, CDR2 SQIVND (reference sequence). This CDR3 region has 17 residues. The germline V and J ends were trimmed by 5 bases and 2 bases, with 16 bases remaining between them. CDR3 coding DNA: TGTGCCAGTAGTTCTCGGCTAGGGACAACTGGGGCCAACGTCCTGACTTTC. This sequence encodes CASSSRLGTTGANVLTF.

The chain joins TRBV28 to TRBJ1-5; 7 bases line up with TRBD1. Germline-derived CDR1 and CDR2 are MDHEN and SYDVKM. V trimming: 6 bases; J trimming: 7 bases; junction bases outside the gene matches: 9. This CDR3 comprises 14 residues. The CDR3 is CASSRPTGWQPQHF. In DNA, the CDR3 is TGTGCCAGCAGCCGACCGACAGGGTGGCAGCCCCAGCATTTT. The full variable domain, its missing parts supplied by reference TRBV28 and TRBJ1-5, is DVKVTQSSRYLVKRTGEKVFLECVQDMDHENMFWYRQDPGLGLRLIYFSYDVKMKEKGDIPEGYSVSREKKERFSLILESASTNQTSMYLCASSRPTGWQPQHFGDGTRLSIL.

This chain connects TRBV27 to TRBJ2-7; 8 bases are a match to TRBD2. Germline V gives CDR1 MNHEY, CDR2 SMNVEV (reference sequence). CDR3 length: 14 amino acids. V shed 4 bases, J shed 3 bases, and the junction held 5 bases outside the gene matches. DNA for the CDR3: TGTGCCAGCAGTTATTCGGCGGGAGGCTACGAGCAGTACTTC. This gives the protein CASSYSAGGYEQYF.

There are a few counts of this clone. This chain joins TRBV28 and TRBJ1-6; a possible D gene is TRBD1 (5 bases). Trimming left V 11 bases short and J 7 bases short, with 18 bases between. This CDR3 comprises 14 residues. Germline V gene lookup returns CDR1 MDHEN and CDR2 SYDVKM. CDR3 sequence: CAAWRRGMNSPLHF. The CDR3 nucleotides read TGTGCCGCTTGGCGGAGGGGAATGAATTCACCCCTCCACTTT.